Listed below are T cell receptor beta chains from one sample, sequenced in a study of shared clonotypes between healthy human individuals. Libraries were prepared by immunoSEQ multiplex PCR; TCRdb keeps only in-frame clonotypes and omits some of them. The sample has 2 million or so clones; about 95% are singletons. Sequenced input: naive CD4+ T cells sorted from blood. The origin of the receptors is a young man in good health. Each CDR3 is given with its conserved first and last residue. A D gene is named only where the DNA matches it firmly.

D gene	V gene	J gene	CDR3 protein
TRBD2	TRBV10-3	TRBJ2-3	CAISGTSGPTDTQYF
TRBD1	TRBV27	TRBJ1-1	CASSLSTGMSTEAFF
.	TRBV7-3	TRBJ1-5	CASSLTGPNQPQHF
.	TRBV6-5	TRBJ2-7	CASSTPPGNEQYF
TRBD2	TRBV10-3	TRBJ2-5	CAISEVSGGIQETQYF
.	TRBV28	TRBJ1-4	CATTTGLNEKLFF
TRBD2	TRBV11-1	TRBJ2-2	CASSAGLAPGELFF
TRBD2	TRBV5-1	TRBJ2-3	CASSPGTSGRSTDTQYF
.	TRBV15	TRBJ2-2	CATSTLPPSLTGELFF
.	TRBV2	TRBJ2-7	CASSEFSYEQYF
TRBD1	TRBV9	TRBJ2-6	CASSADRGFSGANVLTF
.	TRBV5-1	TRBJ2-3	CASRAGSSTDTQYF
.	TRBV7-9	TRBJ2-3	CASSYSPDTQYF
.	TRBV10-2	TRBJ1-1	CASSESIEAFF
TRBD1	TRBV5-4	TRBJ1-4	CASSPGTGNEKLFF
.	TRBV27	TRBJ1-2	CASSLGGGTYGYTF
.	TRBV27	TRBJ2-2	CASSLGGGELFF
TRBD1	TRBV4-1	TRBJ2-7	CASSHPGQFYEQYF
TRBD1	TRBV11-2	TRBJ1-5	CASTAGTGGGQPQHF
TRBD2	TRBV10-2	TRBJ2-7	CASRAGTSAYEQYF
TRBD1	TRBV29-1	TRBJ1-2	CSVDRVGYGYTF
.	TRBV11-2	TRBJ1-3	CASSHPGSTSGNTIYF